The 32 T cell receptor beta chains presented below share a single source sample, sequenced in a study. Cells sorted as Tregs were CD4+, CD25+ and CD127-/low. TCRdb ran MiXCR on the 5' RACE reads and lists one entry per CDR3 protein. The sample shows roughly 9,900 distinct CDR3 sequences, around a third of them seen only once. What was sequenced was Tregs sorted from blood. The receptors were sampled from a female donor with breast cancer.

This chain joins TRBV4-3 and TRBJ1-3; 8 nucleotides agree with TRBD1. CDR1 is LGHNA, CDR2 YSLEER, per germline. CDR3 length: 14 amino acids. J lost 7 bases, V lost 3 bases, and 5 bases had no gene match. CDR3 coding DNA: TGCGCCAGCAGCCAGGACAGGGTTTTTAACACCATATATTTT. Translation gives CASSQDRVFNTIYF.

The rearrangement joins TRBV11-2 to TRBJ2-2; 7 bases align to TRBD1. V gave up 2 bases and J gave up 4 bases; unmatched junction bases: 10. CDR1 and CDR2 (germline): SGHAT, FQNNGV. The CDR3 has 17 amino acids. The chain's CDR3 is CASSLSVGQAGTGELFF. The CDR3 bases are TGTGCCAGCAGCTTATCGGTCGGACAGGCGGGCACCGGGGAGCTGTTTTTT.

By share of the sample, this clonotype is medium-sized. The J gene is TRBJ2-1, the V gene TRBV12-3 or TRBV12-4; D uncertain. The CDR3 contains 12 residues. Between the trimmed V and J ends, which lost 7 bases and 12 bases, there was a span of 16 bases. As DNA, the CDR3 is TGTGCCAGCACACAGAATGCGGTAGGGCAGTTCTTC. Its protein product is CASTQNAVGQFF.

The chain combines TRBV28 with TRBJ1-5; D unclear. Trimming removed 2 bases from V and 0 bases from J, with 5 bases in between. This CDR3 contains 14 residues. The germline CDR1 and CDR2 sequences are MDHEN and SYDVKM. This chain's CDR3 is CASSLTDSNQPQHF. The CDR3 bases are TGTGCCAGCAGTTTAACAGATAGCAATCAGCCCCAGCATTTT.

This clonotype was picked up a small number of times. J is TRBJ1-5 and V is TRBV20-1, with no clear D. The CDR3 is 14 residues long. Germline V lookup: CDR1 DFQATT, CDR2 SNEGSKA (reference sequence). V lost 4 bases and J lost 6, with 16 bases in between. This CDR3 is CSAIGFGLVQPQHF. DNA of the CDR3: TGCAGTGCTATTGGATTCGGCCTTGTTCAGCCCCAGCATTTT.

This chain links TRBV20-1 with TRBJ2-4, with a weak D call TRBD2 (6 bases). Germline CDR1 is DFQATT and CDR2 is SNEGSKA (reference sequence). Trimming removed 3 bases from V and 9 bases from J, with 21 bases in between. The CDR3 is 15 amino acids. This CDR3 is CSASPIVPGESIQYF. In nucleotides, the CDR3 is TGCAGTGCTAGCCCCATAGTCCCGGGGGAGAGCATTCAGTACTTC.

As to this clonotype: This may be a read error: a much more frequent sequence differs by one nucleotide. This CDR3 is CSAMVSAVNQPQHF. The CDR3 DNA reads TGCAGTGCTATGGTTTCGGCCGTGAATCAGCCCCAGCATTTT. The rearrangement links TRBV20-1 to TRBJ1-5; D call uncertain. The germline V gene encodes CDR1 DFQATT and CDR2 SNEGSKA (reference sequence). The CDR3 spans 14 residues. Trimming shortened V by 4 bases and J by 4 bases, and 14 bases separated the two germline ends.

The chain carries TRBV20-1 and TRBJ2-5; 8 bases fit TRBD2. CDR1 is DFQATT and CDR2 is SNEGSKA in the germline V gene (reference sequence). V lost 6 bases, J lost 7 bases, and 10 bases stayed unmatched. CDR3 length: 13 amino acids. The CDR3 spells CSAGGASWGTQYF. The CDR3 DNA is TGCAGTGCCGGGGGGGCTTCCTGGGGGACCCAGTACTTC.

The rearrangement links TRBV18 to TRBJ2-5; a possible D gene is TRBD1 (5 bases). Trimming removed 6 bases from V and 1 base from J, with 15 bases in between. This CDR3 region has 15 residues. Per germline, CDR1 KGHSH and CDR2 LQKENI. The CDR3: CASSPQPQGQETQYF. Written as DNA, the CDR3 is TGTGCCAGCTCCCCCCAGCCCCAGGGCCAAGAGACCCAGTACTTC.

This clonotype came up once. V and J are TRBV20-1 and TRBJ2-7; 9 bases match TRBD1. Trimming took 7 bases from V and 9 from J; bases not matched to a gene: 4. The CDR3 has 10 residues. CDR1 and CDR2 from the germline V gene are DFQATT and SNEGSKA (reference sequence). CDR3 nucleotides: TGCAGTGTGGGACAGGGCGGGCAGTACTTC. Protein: CSVGQGGQYF.

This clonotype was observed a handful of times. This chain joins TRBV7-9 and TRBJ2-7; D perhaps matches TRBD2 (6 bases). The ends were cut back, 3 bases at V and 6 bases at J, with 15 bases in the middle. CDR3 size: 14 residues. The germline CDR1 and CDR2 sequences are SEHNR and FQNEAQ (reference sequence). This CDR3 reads CASSLGLVLSEQYF. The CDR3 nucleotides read TGTGCCAGCAGCTTGGGACTTGTGCTTTCCGAGCAGTACTTC.

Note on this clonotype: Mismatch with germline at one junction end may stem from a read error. This chain's CDR3 is CSARGGAGVSDRF. The CDR3 bases are TGCAGTGCTAGAGGGGGCGCTGGGGTTTCTGATCGTTTT. The chain is built from TRBV20-1 and TRBJ1-6; a weak D match, TRBD1 (5 bases). The germline gives CDR1 DFQATT, CDR2 SNEGSKA (reference sequence). This CDR3 is built from 13 residues.

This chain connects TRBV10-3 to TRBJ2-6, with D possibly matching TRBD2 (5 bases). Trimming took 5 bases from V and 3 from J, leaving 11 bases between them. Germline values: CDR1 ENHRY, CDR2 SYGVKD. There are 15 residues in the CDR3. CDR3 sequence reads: CAISKSGGGANVLTF. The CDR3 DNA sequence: TGTGCCATCAGTAAATCAGGAGGTGGGGCCAACGTCCTGACTTTC.

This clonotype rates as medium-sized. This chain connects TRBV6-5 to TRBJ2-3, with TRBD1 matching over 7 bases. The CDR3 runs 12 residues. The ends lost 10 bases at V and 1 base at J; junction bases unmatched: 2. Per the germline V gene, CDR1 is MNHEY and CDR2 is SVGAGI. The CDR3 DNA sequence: TGTGCCAACGGACAGGGCACAGATACGCAGTATTTT. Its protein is CANGQGTDTQYF.

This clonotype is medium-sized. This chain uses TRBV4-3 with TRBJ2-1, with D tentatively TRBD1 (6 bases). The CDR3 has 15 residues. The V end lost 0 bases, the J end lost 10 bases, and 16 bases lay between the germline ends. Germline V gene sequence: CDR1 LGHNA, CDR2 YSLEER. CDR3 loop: CASSQDAQGSGEQFF. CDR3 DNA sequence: TGCGCCAGCAGCCAAGATGCTCAGGGGAGTGGAGAGCAGTTCTTC.

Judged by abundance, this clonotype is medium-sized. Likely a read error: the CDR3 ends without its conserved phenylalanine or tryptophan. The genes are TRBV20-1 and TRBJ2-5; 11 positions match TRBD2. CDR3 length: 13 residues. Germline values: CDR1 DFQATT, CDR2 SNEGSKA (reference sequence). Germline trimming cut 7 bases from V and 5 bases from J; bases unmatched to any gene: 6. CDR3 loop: CSVLAGVGETQYL. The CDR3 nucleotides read TGCAGTGTACTAGCGGGAGTAGGGGAGACCCAGTACCTC.

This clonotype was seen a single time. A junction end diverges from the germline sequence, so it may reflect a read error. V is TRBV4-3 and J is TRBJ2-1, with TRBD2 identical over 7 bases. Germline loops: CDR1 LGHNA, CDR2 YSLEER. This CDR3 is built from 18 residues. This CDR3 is CASSLAQLSRERYNEQFF. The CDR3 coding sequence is TGTGCCAGCAGCTTAGCTCAGCTCTCGCGGGAGAGATACAATGAGCAGTTCTTC.

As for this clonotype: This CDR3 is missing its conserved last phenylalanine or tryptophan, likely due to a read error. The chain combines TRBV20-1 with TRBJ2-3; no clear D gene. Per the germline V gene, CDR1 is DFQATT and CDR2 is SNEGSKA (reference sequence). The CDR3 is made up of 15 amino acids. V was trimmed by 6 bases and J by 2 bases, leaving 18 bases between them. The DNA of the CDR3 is TGCAGTGCCCCAGTGGCAAGCAGAAACACAGATACGCAGTATCTT. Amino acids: CSAPVASRNTDTQYL.

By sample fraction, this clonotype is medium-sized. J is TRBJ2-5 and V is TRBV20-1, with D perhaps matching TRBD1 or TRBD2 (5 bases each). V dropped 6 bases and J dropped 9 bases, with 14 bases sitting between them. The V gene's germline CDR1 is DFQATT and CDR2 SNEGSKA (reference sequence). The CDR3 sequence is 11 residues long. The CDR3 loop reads CSAVTVGAQYF. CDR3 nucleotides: TGCAGTGCGGTGACAGTGGGGGCCCAGTACTTC.

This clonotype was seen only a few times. CDR3 in amino acids: CSAKTSGKVTDTQYF. The CDR3 nucleotides read TGCAGTGCCAAGACTAGCGGGAAAGTCACAGATACGCAGTATTTT. The chain combines TRBV20-1 with TRBJ2-3, with 11 bases matching TRBD2. CDR1 is DFQATT, CDR2 SNEGSKA, per germline (reference sequence). This CDR3 region has 15 residues. The V segment lost 6 bases and the J segment 2 bases; nucleotides outside the gene matches: 7.

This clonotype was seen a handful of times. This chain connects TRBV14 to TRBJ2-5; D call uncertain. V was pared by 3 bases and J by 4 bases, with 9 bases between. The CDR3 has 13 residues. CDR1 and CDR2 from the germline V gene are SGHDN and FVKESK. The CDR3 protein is CASSQGIGETQYF. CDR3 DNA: TGTGCCAGCAGCCAGGGGATCGGAGAGACCCAGTACTTC.

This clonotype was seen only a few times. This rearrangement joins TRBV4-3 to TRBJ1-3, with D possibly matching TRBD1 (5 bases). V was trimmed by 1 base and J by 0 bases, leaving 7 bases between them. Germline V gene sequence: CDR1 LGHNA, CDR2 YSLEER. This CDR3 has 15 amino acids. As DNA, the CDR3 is TGCGCCAGCAGCCAAGCGGGGGGCTCTGGAAACACCATATATTTT. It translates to CASSQAGGSGNTIYF.

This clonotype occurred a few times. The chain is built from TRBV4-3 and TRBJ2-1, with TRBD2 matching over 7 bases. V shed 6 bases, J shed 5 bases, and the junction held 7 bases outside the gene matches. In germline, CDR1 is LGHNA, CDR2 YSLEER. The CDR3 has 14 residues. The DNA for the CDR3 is TGCGCCAGCAGTTACAGACTAGCCGACAATGAGCAGTTCTTC. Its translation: CASSYRLADNEQFF.

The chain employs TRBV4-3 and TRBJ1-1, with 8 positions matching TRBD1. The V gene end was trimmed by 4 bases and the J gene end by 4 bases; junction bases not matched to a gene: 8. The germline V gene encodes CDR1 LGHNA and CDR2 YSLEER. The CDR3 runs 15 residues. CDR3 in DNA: TGCGCCAGCAGCCTAACGGACAGGGCTGTCACTGAAGCTTTCTTT. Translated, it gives CASSLTDRAVTEAFF.

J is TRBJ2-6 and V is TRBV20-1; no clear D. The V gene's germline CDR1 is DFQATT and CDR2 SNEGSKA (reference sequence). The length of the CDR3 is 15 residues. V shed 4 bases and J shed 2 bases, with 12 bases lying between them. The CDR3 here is CSAIKGPAGANVLTF. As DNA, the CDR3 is TGCAGTGCTATAAAAGGCCCGGCTGGGGCCAACGTCCTGACTTTC.

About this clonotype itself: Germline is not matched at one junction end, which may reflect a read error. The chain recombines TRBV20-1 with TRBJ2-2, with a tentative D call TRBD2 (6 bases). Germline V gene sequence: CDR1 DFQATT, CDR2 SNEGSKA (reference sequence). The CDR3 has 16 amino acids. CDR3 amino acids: CSTRGGAGVDTGELFF. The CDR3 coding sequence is TGCAGTACTAGAGGAGGGGCAGGAGTTGACACCGGGGAGCTGTTTTTT.

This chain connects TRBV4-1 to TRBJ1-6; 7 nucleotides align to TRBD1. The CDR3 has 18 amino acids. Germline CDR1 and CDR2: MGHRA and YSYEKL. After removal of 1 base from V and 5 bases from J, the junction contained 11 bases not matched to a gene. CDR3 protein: CASSQAPRGGVNNSPLHF. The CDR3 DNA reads TGCGCCAGCAGCCAAGCCCCGAGAGGGGGCGTTAATAATTCACCCCTCCACTTT.

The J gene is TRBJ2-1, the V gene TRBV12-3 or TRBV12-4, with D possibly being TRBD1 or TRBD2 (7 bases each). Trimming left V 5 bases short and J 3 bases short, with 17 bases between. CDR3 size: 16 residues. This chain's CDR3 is CASSHVQGGNYNEQFF. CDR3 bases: TGTGCCAGCAGTCACGTCCAGGGGGGGAACTACAATGAGCAGTTCTTC.

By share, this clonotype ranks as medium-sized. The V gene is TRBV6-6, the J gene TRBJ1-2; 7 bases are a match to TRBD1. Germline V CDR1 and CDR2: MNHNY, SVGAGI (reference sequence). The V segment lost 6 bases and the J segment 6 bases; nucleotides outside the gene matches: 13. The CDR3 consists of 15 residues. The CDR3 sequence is CASSITGAPRDGYTF. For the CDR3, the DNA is TGTGCCAGCAGCATTACAGGGGCGCCACGGGATGGCTACACCTTC.

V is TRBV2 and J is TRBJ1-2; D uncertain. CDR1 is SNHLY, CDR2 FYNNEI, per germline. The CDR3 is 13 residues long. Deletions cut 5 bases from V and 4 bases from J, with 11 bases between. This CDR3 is CASSKGPTYGYTF. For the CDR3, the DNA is TGTGCCAGCAGTAAGGGCCCGACCTATGGCTACACCTTC.

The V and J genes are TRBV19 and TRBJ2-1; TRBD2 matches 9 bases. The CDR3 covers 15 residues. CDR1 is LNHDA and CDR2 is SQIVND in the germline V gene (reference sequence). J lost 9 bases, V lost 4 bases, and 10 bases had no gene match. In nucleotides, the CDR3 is TGTGCCAGTAGTAGGACTAGCGTCAGGGAGGGTGAGCAGTTCTTC. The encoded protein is CASSRTSVREGEQFF.

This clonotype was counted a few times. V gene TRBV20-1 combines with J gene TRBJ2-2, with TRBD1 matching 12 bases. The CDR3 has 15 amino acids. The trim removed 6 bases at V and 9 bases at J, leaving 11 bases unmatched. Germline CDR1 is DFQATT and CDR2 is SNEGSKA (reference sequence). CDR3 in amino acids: CSATPPGTGGRELFF. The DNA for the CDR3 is TGCAGTGCCACGCCCCCCGGGACAGGGGGCCGGGAGCTGTTTTTT.